This T cell receptor beta chain was retrieved from a study of OX40 agonist ivuxolimab in advanced cancers. Assay used: immunoSEQ multiplex PCR; TCRdb lists only in-frame clones, some missing. The data show 35,000 or so clones, roughly four fifths seen once. The study's findings and limits: Undetermined was the antigen specificity of the expanded peripheral T cells.

CDR1 and CDR2 from the germline V gene are MNHNS and SASEGT. The V and J ends lost 9 bases and 1 base, in that order; junction bases with no gene match: 7. This CDR3 comprises 14 residues. A remark on this clone: The antigen is unknown.

The clonotype comes from an adult with an advanced solid tumor such as melanoma, head and neck, liver or kidney cancer. This rearrangement joins TRBV6-1 to TRBJ1-2; 8 bases are shared with TRBD1. Sequencing used CD4+ or CD8+ T cells sorted from blood, obtained in a trial of the OX40 agonist ivuxolimab. In nucleotides, the CDR3 is TGTGCCAGTTCTCAGGGGGCATTTAACTATGGCTACACCTTC. This encodes CASSQGAFNYGYTF.